The 28 T cell receptor beta chains below come from one sample, sequenced in a study of blood T cell repertoires in COVID-19. Profiling relied on immunoSEQ multiplex PCR, and the TCRdb table lists in-frame clones only, not all of them. This sample has over 150,000 clones, with 60% to 85% found just once. Sequencing was carried out using peripheral blood. Receptors originate from a man aged 55 to 70 with acute or convalescent COVID-19.

This clone was counted a few times. The gene calls are TRBV28 and TRBJ1-3; D not certain. The CDR3 has 13 residues. The V gene's germline CDR1 is MDHEN and CDR2 SYDVKM. V gave up 8 bases and J gave up 3 bases, with 11 bases separating them. Here the CDR3 DNA reads TGTGCCAGCCTTGGACTCATTGGAAACACCATATATTTT. Translation: CASLGLIGNTIYF.

This clone came up once. CDR3 protein: CASSLEGQVVYGYTF. As DNA, the CDR3 is TGTGCCAGCAGCTTGGAAGGACAGGTCGTTTATGGCTACACCTTC. V and J are TRBV5-6 and TRBJ1-2, with 7 bases aligning to TRBD1. Germline trimming cut 0 bases from V and 5 bases from J; bases unmatched to any gene: 7. This CDR3 contains 15 residues. CDR1 is SGHDT and CDR2 is YYEEEE in the germline V gene.

The rearrangement joins TRBV6-6 to TRBJ1-5, with a tentative D call TRBD1 (6 bases). CDR1 and CDR2 (germline): MNHNY, SVGAGI (reference sequence). This CDR3 has 16 residues. Trimming cost V 0 bases and J 2 bases, with 11 bases left between them. CDR3 in DNA: TGTGCCAGCAGTTACTCGTTTCGACAGGGCAATCAGCCCCAGCATTTT. This gives the protein CASSYSFRQGNQPQHF.

The CDR3 sequence: CASSSYRGHLEQYF. The CDR3 bases are TGCGCCAGCAGCTCTTACAGGGGGCATCTCGAGCAGTACTTC. The chain joins TRBV5-1 to TRBJ2-7; 9 nucleotides match TRBD1. The CDR3 consists of 14 residues. V gave up 3 bases and J gave up 6 bases; unmatched junction bases: 7. Germline loops: CDR1 SGHRS, CDR2 YFSETQ.

The chain joins TRBV5-5 to TRBJ1-2; 7 bases match TRBD1. V lost 0 bases, J lost 8 bases, and 7 bases stayed unmatched. Germline V CDR1 and CDR2: SGHKS, YYEKEE (reference sequence). There are 14 residues in the CDR3. For the CDR3, the DNA is TGTGCCAGCAGCTTGGACCCGACAGGGATAGGCTACACCTTC. Amino acid sequence: CASSLDPTGIGYTF.

The DNA for the CDR3 is TGTGCCAGCAGCTTAGGAGCGGGGGTGGGGGAGACCCAGTACTTC. This translates into CASSLGAGVGETQYF. The rearrangement uses TRBV7-2 and TRBJ2-5; 8 nucleotides line up with TRBD2. CDR3 length: 15 residues. Germline V gene data show CDR1 as SGHTA and CDR2 as FQGNSA. The V and J ends lost 1 base and 5 bases, in that order; junction bases with no gene match: 6.

V gene TRBV3-1 (or the pseudogene TRBV3-2) combines with J gene TRBJ1-1; 10 bases map to TRBD1. The junction had 6 bases not matched to a gene; V was cut back by 3 bases and J by 5 bases. The CDR3 is 15 residues long. Per the germline V gene, CDR1 is LGHDT and CDR2 is YNNKEL (reference sequence). The CDR3 nucleotides read TGTGCCAGCAGCCAGGGACAGGGGAGGGAAACTGAAGCTTTCTTT. Protein product: CASSQGQGRETEAFF.

V usage is TRBV5-1 and J usage is TRBJ2-5; D remains ambiguous. The CDR3 sequence is 13 residues long. V was pared by 0 bases and J by 3 bases, with 6 bases between. Looked up from germline, CDR1 is SGHRS and CDR2 is YFSETQ. CDR3 amino acids: CASSLVGEETQYF. The CDR3 nucleotides read TGCGCCAGCAGCTTGGTTGGAGAAGAGACCCAGTACTTC.

The chain couples TRBV20-1 to TRBJ1-1; TRBD1 is a possible D gene (5 bases). The CDR3 consists of 12 residues. The germline V gene encodes CDR1 DFQATT and CDR2 SNEGSKA (reference sequence). V lost 4 bases and J lost 6, with 12 bases in between. The CDR3 DNA reads TGCAGTGCTATTGACGGGGGGTCTGAAGCTTTCTTT. This codes for CSAIDGGSEAFF.

For this clone: The sample contains more than one DNA sequence encoding this CDR3. The chain recombines TRBV7-3 with TRBJ1-6; TRBD1 is a possible D gene (5 bases). Germline CDR1 reads SGHTA; CDR2 reads FQGTGA. The length of the CDR3 is 15 residues. V shed 0 bases and J shed 9 bases, with 12 bases lying between them. CDR3 amino acids: CASSLTGGRGSPLHF. CDR3 in DNA: TGTGCCAGCAGCTTAACGGGGGGGAGAGGTTCACCCCTCCACTTT.

CDR3 nucleotides: TGTGCCAGCAGACTCCAGGGGGCGGTCACTGAAGCTTTCTTT. Amino acid sequence: CASRLQGAVTEAFF. The V and J genes are TRBV11-2 and TRBJ1-1, with TRBD1 matching over 8 bases. The germline V gene encodes CDR1 SGHAT and CDR2 FQNNGV. Losses at the gene ends were 6 bases for V and 4 bases for J; bases not matched to a gene: 7. The CDR3 has 14 residues. Complete variable domain (other parts from reference TRBV11-2 and TRBJ1-1): EAGVAQSPRYKIIEKRQSVAFWCNPISGHATLYWYQQILGQGPKLLIQFQNNGVVDDSQLPKDRFSAERLKGVDSTLKIQPAKLEDSAVYLCASRLQGAVTEAFFGQGTRLTVV.

This clone occurred a few times. The gene calls are TRBV19 and TRBJ1-5, with D maybe TRBD1 (6 bases). This CDR3 is built from 14 residues. Germline-derived CDR1 and CDR2 are LNHDA and SQIVND (reference sequence). The ends were cut back, 3 bases at V and 5 bases at J, with 11 bases in the middle. The CDR3 bases are TGTGCCAGTAGTATGGACAGTTTTTATCAGCCCCAGCATTTT. Its protein product is CASSMDSFYQPQHF. Looking up the rest from reference TRBV19 and TRBJ1-5 gives the full variable domain: DGGITQSPKYLFRKEGQNVTLSCEQNLNHDAMYWYRQDPGQGLRLIYYSQIVNDFQKGDIAEGYSVSREKKESFPLTVTSAQKNPTAFYLCASSMDSFYQPQHFGDGTRLSIL.

This clone was observed once. The genes are TRBV4-1 and TRBJ1-2, with D hard to call. Germline V CDR1 and CDR2: MGHRA, YSYEKL. This CDR3 contains 14 residues. The ends were cut back, 6 bases at V and 4 bases at J, with 15 bases in the middle. The CDR3 loop is CASRSLGSPYGYTF. CDR3 sequence (DNA): TGCGCCAGCAGATCCCTCGGGAGCCCCTATGGCTACACCTTC.

The V gene is TRBV30, the J gene TRBJ1-1; no firm D call. This CDR3 is built from 15 residues. Germline CDR1 reads GTSNPN; CDR2 reads SVGIG (reference sequence). The ends were cut back, 2 bases at V and 0 bases at J, with 13 bases in the middle. CDR3 coding DNA: TGTGCCTGGAGTCGACTCAGATTCCTGAACACTGAAGCTTTCTTT. Translated, it gives CAWSRLRFLNTEAFF.

The chain joins TRBV9 to TRBJ1-1; perhaps TRBD1 as D (6 bases). The CDR3 sequence is 15 residues long. Germline-derived CDR1 and CDR2 are SGDLS and YYNGEE. V dropped 4 bases and J dropped 0 bases, with 13 bases sitting between them. The CDR3 nucleotides read TGTGCCAGCAGCAAGATGACAGGACTGAACACTGAAGCTTTCTTT. Its protein is CASSKMTGLNTEAFF.

The chain combines TRBV5-1 with TRBJ2-7, with TRBD1 matching over 9 bases. Germline CDR1 reads SGHRS; CDR2 reads YFSETQ. CDR3 length: 14 amino acids. J gave up 3 bases and V 4 bases, and 5 bases lay outside the gene matches. CDR3 sequence (DNA): TGCGCCAGCAGCCCGGGGGACAGGGTCTACGAGCAGTACTTC. This sequence encodes CASSPGDRVYEQYF.

The rearrangement uses TRBV6-5 and TRBJ1-4; D might be TRBD1 (5 bases). The germline V gene has CDR1 MNHEY and CDR2 SVGAGI. V lost 8 bases and J 3 bases, leaving 13 bases between the germline ends. This CDR3 comprises 14 residues. The CDR3 loop is CASFLWGSNEKLFF. CDR3 DNA: TGTGCCAGCTTCCTATGGGGCTCTAATGAAAAACTGTTTTTT.

This chain links TRBV4-3 with TRBJ1-3, with D possibly being TRBD1 (6 bases). The CDR3 contains 18 residues. Germline V gives CDR1 LGHNA, CDR2 YSLEER. Trimming cost V 0 bases and J 4 bases, with 19 bases left between them. This chain's CDR3 is CASSQDHAGGLNGNTIYF. The CDR3 DNA sequence: TGCGCCAGCAGCCAAGATCACGCCGGGGGGCTGAACGGAAACACCATATATTTT.

This chain connects TRBV6-6 to TRBJ1-4; 7 bases fit TRBD1. Germline CDR1 is MNHNY and CDR2 is SVGAGI (reference sequence). This CDR3 comprises 14 residues. V lost 6 bases, J lost 8 bases, and 9 bases stayed unmatched. The CDR3 nucleotides are TGTGCCAGCAGGAATGACAGGGACGGGGAAAAACTGTTTTTT. Its protein is CASRNDRDGEKLFF.

V usage is TRBV5-1 and J usage is TRBJ2-3; the match to TRBD2 covers 9 bases. The V segment lost 5 bases and the J segment 2 bases; nucleotides outside the gene matches: 12. CDR1 SGHRS and CDR2 YFSETQ come from the germline V gene. The CDR3 runs to 17 residues. CDR3 region: CASRKSGTSSATDTQYF. The CDR3 region has the DNA TGCGCCAGCAGAAAATCCGGGACTAGCTCAGCCACAGATACGCAGTATTTT.

The chain links TRBV6-5 to TRBJ1-6; 8 nucleotides line up with TRBD1. Germline assignment: CDR1 MNHEY and CDR2 SVGAGI. Germline trimming cut 6 bases from V and 7 bases from J; bases unmatched to any gene: 8. CDR3 size: 15 residues. CDR3 DNA: TGTGCCAGCAGGGCTAAGACAGGGGAGAATTCACCCCTCCACTTT. It specifies CASRAKTGENSPLHF.

This clone has more than one count but fewer than ten. The rearrangement joins TRBV5-4 to TRBJ2-1; the match to TRBD2 covers 12 bases. This CDR3 has 15 residues. J gave up 5 bases and V 2 bases, and 2 bases lay outside the gene matches. CDR1 SGHNT and CDR2 YYREEE come from the germline V gene (reference sequence). The CDR3 protein is CASSFLAGGNNEQFF. CDR3 sequence (DNA): TGTGCCAGCAGCTTTCTAGCGGGGGGGAACAATGAGCAGTTCTTC.

The chain has TRBV28 and TRBJ1-1; TRBD1 might be the D (5 bases). V was shortened by 6 bases and J by 2 bases, with 19 bases between the two germline ends. In germline, CDR1 is MDHEN, CDR2 SYDVKM. There are 16 residues in the CDR3. The CDR3 loop reads CASSLWGPLLNTEAFF. In DNA, the CDR3 is TGTGCCAGCAGCCTATGGGGCCCTCTTTTAAACACTGAAGCTTTCTTT.

The rearrangement uses TRBV2 and TRBJ1-3, with D unclear. The V end was cut by 1 base, the J end by 1 base, with 5 bases between. Germline CDR1 SNHLY, CDR2 FYNNEI. The CDR3 length is 14 residues. The CDR3 DNA is TGTGCCAGCAGTGAAGATGCGTCTGGAAACACCATATATTTT. Translation: CASSEDASGNTIYF.

The rearrangement links TRBV6-5 to TRBJ2-3; D is possibly TRBD1 (6 bases). There are 13 residues in the CDR3. Trimming cost V 11 bases and J 2 bases, with 14 bases left between them. Germline-derived CDR1 and CDR2 are MNHEY and SVGAGI. The CDR3 bases are TGTGCCGGGGCCGACAGGTACACAGATACGCAGTATTTT. Its protein product is CAGADRYTDTQYF.

This chain links TRBV5-1 with TRBJ1-2; TRBD1 is a possible D gene (5 bases). The CDR3 is made up of 16 amino acids. Germline CDR1 is SGHRS and CDR2 is YFSETQ. The V and J ends lost 0 bases and 4 bases respectively, with 16 bases between them. DNA of the CDR3: TGCGCCAGCAGCTTGGGTCTGGGACTTAGGAGCTATGGCTACACCTTC. It translates to CASSLGLGLRSYGYTF.

The CDR3: CSAVLNEKLFF. For the CDR3, the DNA is TGCAGTGCTGTCCTTAATGAAAAACTGTTTTTT. The gene calls are TRBV20-1 and TRBJ1-4; D is undetermined. The CDR3 is 11 amino acids. Germline lookup yields CDR1 DFQATT and CDR2 SNEGSKA (reference sequence). The V end was cut by 5 bases, the J end by 4 bases, with 5 bases between.

The chain has TRBV7-9 and TRBJ2-3; 8 positions match TRBD1. CDR1 and CDR2 (germline): SEHNR, FQNEAQ (reference sequence). V trimming: 5 bases; J trimming: 3 bases; junction bases outside the gene matches: 7. The CDR3 spans 15 residues. DNA for the CDR3: TGTGCCAGCAGCCCCGGGACAGGTTCGACAGATACGCAGTATTTT. Translation: CASSPGTGSTDTQYF.